These 20 T cell receptor beta chains were sequenced from one sample in a study of spatial heterogeneity in lung cancer. Findings of the study overall: It was found that expanded intratumoral alpha and beta TCR counts tracked tumor mutation counts.

TCRdb redid the calling of the 5' RACE reads with MiXCR, one entry per CDR3 protein. The sample lists approximately 7,800 distinct CDR3 sequences, approximately 8.2% occurring once. This sample's time point: sample taken at primary tumor resection. For these receptors, no antigen is known. The sample in question was lung tumor tissue, obtained at surgery. These receptors came from a male donor with early-stage non-small cell lung cancer.

This clonotype is medium-sized by share. The rearrangement uses TRBV11-2 and TRBJ2-1; tentatively, D is TRBD1 (6 bases). V shed 5 bases and J shed 2 bases, with 13 bases lying between them. The CDR3 runs to 15 residues. Germline-derived CDR1 and CDR2 are SGHAT and FQNNGV. The DNA of the CDR3 is TGTGCCAGCAGCCAAAACAGGGTGACCTACAATGAGCAGTTCTTC. This encodes CASSQNRVTYNEQFF.

Concerning this clonotype: This likely comes from a read error, as the CDR3 has no conserved phenylalanine or tryptophan at its end. The chain carries TRBV3-1 and TRBJ2-7; D is ambiguous. V lost 3 bases to trimming and J lost 3 bases, with 9 bases between them. CDR3 length: 13 amino acids. In germline, CDR1 is LGHDT, CDR2 YNNKEL (reference sequence). The CDR3 is CASSQMTLYEQYS. In DNA, the CDR3 is TGTGCCAGCAGCCAGATGACCCTCTACGAGCAGTACTCC.

The chain has TRBV27 and TRBJ1-5; D uncertain. Germline CDR1 MNHEY, CDR2 SMNVEV (reference sequence). The CDR3 contains 13 residues. V lost 6 bases, J lost 4 bases, and 10 bases lay in between. The CDR3 DNA sequence: TGTGCCAGCAGCAAAGTGGGGAATCAGCCCCAGCATTTT. It is translated as CASSKVGNQPQHF.

By share, this clonotype counts as medium-sized. The gene calls are TRBV5-6 and TRBJ2-3; perhaps TRBD2 as D (6 bases). In germline, CDR1 is SGHDT, CDR2 YYEEEE. The V and J ends lost 0 bases and 4 bases respectively, with 24 bases between them. The CDR3 spans 19 residues. CDR3 protein: CASSLDRRAAGLAADTQYF. The CDR3 DNA is TGTGCCAGCAGCTTGGATAGAAGAGCGGCGGGATTAGCTGCAGATACGCAGTATTTT.

This clonotype is labeled as medium-sized. This chain uses TRBV12-3 or TRBV12-4 with TRBJ1-2; possible D gene TRBD1, 5 bases. The CDR3 sequence is 16 residues long. Between the trimmed V and J ends, which lost 3 bases and 0 bases, there was a span of 14 bases. Here the CDR3 DNA reads TGTGCCAGCAGTTTGGGGCAGGCCGGGGCTAACTATGGCTACACCTTC. It is translated as CASSLGQAGANYGYTF.

The chain carries TRBV15 and TRBJ2-3, with 7 positions matching TRBD2. Trimming took 0 bases from V and 6 from J; bases not matched to a gene: 6. CDR3 length equals 15 residues. Germline V gives CDR1 LNHNV, CDR2 YYDKDF (reference sequence). The CDR3 is CATSRDYGSGDTQYF. The CDR3 DNA reads as TGTGCCACCAGCAGAGATTATGGTAGCGGGGATACGCAGTATTTT.

By frequency in the sample, this clonotype is medium-sized. The chain carries TRBV20-1 and TRBJ2-3, with 10 bases matching TRBD2. CDR3 size: 14 residues. V lost 6 bases to trimming and J lost 2 bases; unmatched junction nucleotides: 5. Per the germline V gene, CDR1 is DFQATT and CDR2 is SNEGSKA (reference sequence). In DNA form, the CDR3 reads TGCAGTGCCCTAGCGGGAGCAACCACAGATACGCAGTATTTT. As protein: CSALAGATTDTQYF.

This clonotype was seen more than once but under ten times. This sequence joins TRBV7-2 and TRBJ2-2; D gene ambiguous. Germline loops: CDR1 SGHTA, CDR2 FQGNSA. Trimming removed 2 bases at V and 7 bases at J, with 5 bases between. The CDR3 runs to 12 residues. The CDR3 nucleotides read TGTGCCAGCAGCTTACTGGTCGGGGAGCTGTTTTTT. Translated, it gives CASSLLVGELFF.

This clonotype is labeled as medium-sized (0.01 to 0.1%). The J gene is TRBJ2-4, the V gene TRBV6-2 or TRBV6-3; possible D gene TRBD2, 6 bases. V was clipped by 2 bases and J by 8 bases, with 16 bases between them. The CDR3 sequence is 15 residues long. The V gene's germline CDR1 is MNHEY and CDR2 SVGEGT. This CDR3 is CASSYAGPENDIQYF. The CDR3 DNA is TGTGCCAGCAGTTACGCGGGGCCCGAAAATGACATTCAGTACTTC.

This chain uses TRBV18 with TRBJ2-7; a weak D match, TRBD1 (6 bases). The CDR3 is 14 amino acids. CDR1 KGHSH and CDR2 LQKENI come from the germline V gene. Trimming stripped 2 bases from V and 4 bases from J, with 12 bases between. This chain's CDR3 is CASSPKMDSYEQYF. CDR3 sequence (DNA): TGTGCCAGCTCACCAAAGATGGACAGTTACGAGCAGTACTTC.

This clonotype was observed many times. V gene TRBV5-1 combines with J gene TRBJ2-2; possible D gene TRBD2, 5 bases. V dropped 5 bases and J dropped 4 bases, with 15 bases sitting between them. The CDR3 is made up of 15 amino acids. CDR1 and CDR2 from the germline V gene are SGHRS and YFSETQ. The CDR3 DNA reads as TGCGCCAGCAGTTCGGGAACCTTGGGCACCGGGGAGCTGTTTTTT. This translates into CASSSGTLGTGELFF.

This clonotype was counted at least ten times. CDR3 amino acids: CSAGRVGQPQHF. The CDR3 DNA follows: TGCAGTGCTGGCCGGGTGGGACAGCCCCAGCATTTT. This rearrangement joins TRBV20-1 to TRBJ1-5; D is unclear. Trimming left V 5 bases short and J 7 bases short, with 12 bases between. The germline gives CDR1 DFQATT, CDR2 SNEGSKA (reference sequence). This CDR3 has 12 residues.

This clonotype has more than one count but fewer than ten. The chain couples TRBV20-1 to TRBJ1-1; TRBD1 agrees at 8 bases. V was clipped by 4 bases and J by 4 bases; unmatched bases: 2. The CDR3 consists of 12 residues. Germline CDR1 DFQATT, CDR2 SNEGSKA (reference sequence). CDR3 in DNA: TGCAGTGCTAAGGACAGGGTCACTGAAGCTTTCTTT. It encodes CSAKDRVTEAFF.

This clonotype is judged medium-sized (0.01 to 0.1%). The V gene is TRBV29-1, the J gene TRBJ2-7, with TRBD2 identical over 7 bases. The CDR3 runs 13 residues. The V gene's germline CDR1 is SQVTM and CDR2 ANQGSEA. Losses at the gene ends were 7 bases for V and 1 base for J; bases not matched to a gene: 7. The CDR3 coding sequence is TGCAGCGCTGAGGGCGGGAGTTCCTACGAGCAGTACTTC. It encodes CSAEGGSSYEQYF.

The chain links TRBV27 to TRBJ1-6, with D hard to call. This CDR3 region has 14 residues. From germline, CDR1 is MNHEY and CDR2 SMNVEV (reference sequence). The germline V and J ends were trimmed by 3 bases and 4 bases, with 7 bases remaining between them. CDR3 loop: CASSFRRYNSPLHF. CDR3 in DNA: TGTGCCAGCAGTTTTCGACGGTATAATTCACCCCTCCACTTT.

By sample fraction, this clonotype is medium-sized. The genes are TRBV28 and TRBJ2-6; D may be TRBD1 or TRBD2 (5 bases each). The CDR3 extends over 15 amino acids. The germline V and J ends were trimmed by 7 bases and 1 base, with 11 bases remaining between them. Looked up from germline, CDR1 is MDHEN and CDR2 is SYDVKM. The DNA of the CDR3 is TGTGCCAGCATCGGGGCGTCATCTGGGGCCAACGTCCTGACTTTC. This encodes CASIGASSGANVLTF.

This clonotype was counted ten times or more. The V call is TRBV15, the J call TRBJ1-3; D is uncertain. The CDR3 sequence is 16 residues long. Trimming left V 1 base short and J 3 bases short, with 13 bases between. Germline V CDR1 and CDR2: LNHNV, YYDKDF (reference sequence). The CDR3 loop is CATSRVIGISGNTIYF. In nucleotides, the CDR3 is TGTGCCACCAGCAGAGTAATAGGGATAAGTGGAAACACCATATATTTT. The variable domain in full, completed from reference TRBV15 and TRBJ1-3, reads DAMVIQNPRYQVTQFGKPVTLSCSQTLNHNVMYWYQQKSSQAPKLLFHYYDKDFNNEADTPDNFQSRRPNTSFCFLDIRSPGLGDTAMYLCATSRVIGISGNTIYFGEGSWLTVV.

This clonotype rates as medium-sized. Here the CDR3 reads CASGQGSYEQYF. CDR3 DNA: TGTGCCAGCGGACAGGGGTCCTACGAGCAGTACTTC. The rearrangement links TRBV10-3 to TRBJ2-7; 9 nucleotides match TRBD1. Germline assignment: CDR1 ENHRY and CDR2 SYGVKD. V trimming: 10 bases; J trimming: 1 base; junction bases outside the gene matches: 2. The CDR3 has 12 amino acids.

By sample share, this clonotype is medium-sized. The V call is TRBV3-1, the J call TRBJ1-6; D not resolved. The V end lost 1 base, the J end lost 10 bases, and 11 bases lay between the germline ends. The CDR3 runs 14 residues. Germline CDR1 LGHDT, CDR2 YNNKEL (reference sequence). The CDR3 loop is CASSQGTGDSPLHF. The CDR3 bases are TGTGCCAGCAGCCAAGGGACGGGTGACTCACCCCTCCACTTT.

This clonotype is medium-sized by share. The V gene is TRBV5-1, the J gene TRBJ2-2, with 11 bases aligning to TRBD2. Losses at the gene ends were 4 bases for V and 1 base for J; bases not matched to a gene: 3. The CDR3 spans 16 residues. CDR1 and CDR2 from the germline V gene are SGHRS and YFSETQ. The CDR3 protein is CASSIGTSGNTGELFF. For the CDR3, the DNA is TGCGCCAGCAGCATTGGGACTAGCGGGAACACCGGGGAGCTGTTTTTT.